This TCR beta chain was captured in a study of blood T cell repertoires in COVID-19. Across the study: Some COVID-19 samples were acute and others convalescent; all came from the United States, Italy and Spain.

Authors' methods: The assay estimated nucleated cells by amplifying reference gene primers. Using immunoSEQ multiplex PCR, the repertoire was profiled, and TCRdb retains in-frame clones only, with some absent. From that table come the V and J calls and clone size; the DNA was used to work out D and trimming. This repertoire shows approximately 52,000 clones, 80% to 90% found once; its top ten account for around 5%. Source material: peripheral blood. The source is a man between 60 and 75 years old with active COVID-19.

CDR3 sequence: CASSPVTGLNTEAFF. Written as DNA, the CDR3 is TGTGCCAGCAGCCCTGTGACAGGTTTGAACACTGAAGCTTTCTTT. The chain recombines TRBV3-1 (or the pseudogene TRBV3-2) with TRBJ1-1, with a weak D call TRBD1 (6 bases). The CDR3 has 15 amino acids. Trimming left V 4 bases short and J 0 bases short, with 12 bases between. Per the germline V gene, CDR1 is LGHDT and CDR2 is YNNKEL (reference sequence).